This passage covers 14 T cell receptor beta chains from one sample sequenced in a study of blood T cells in healthy people across ages. Then a second PCR, running about 6 to 12 cycles, was carried out with a sample-barcoded 5' primer and a J-beta primer mix. In TCRdb, the 5' RACE reads were re-called with MiXCR into one record per CDR3 protein. The sample holds around 580,000 distinct CDR3 sequences, roughly 43% seen once. The specimen was blood. These receptors were collected from a man aged 80 or over in good health.

The chain joins TRBV20-1 to TRBJ2-4; 14 bases are shared with TRBD2. After removal of 5 bases from V and 2 bases from J, the junction contained 5 bases not matched to a gene. CDR1 is DFQATT, CDR2 SNEGSKA, per germline (reference sequence). The CDR3 extends over 16 amino acids. CDR3 in DNA: TGCAGTGCTCCTCGGACTAGCGGGGGGACCAAAAACATTCAGTACTTC. It yields the protein CSAPRTSGGTKNIQYF.

The chain links TRBV6-6 to TRBJ1-2; D uncertain. This CDR3 comprises 14 residues. Trimming took off 6 bases at V and 8 bases at J, with 19 bases between the two ends. Looked up from germline, CDR1 is MNHNY and CDR2 is SVGAGI (reference sequence). Written as DNA, the CDR3 is TGTGCCAGCAGATCCGCCGGACGTGAGGACGGCTACACCTTC. This codes for CASRSAGREDGYTF.

V usage is TRBV7-2 and J usage is TRBJ2-5, with D tentatively TRBD1 (5 bases). This CDR3 is built from 13 residues. V was cut by 4 bases and J by 4 bases, with 10 bases left in between. Germline V gene lookup returns CDR1 SGHTA and CDR2 FQGNSA. The CDR3 DNA follows: TGTGCCAGCAGCTCTCTCAGGGTAGAGACCCAGTACTTC. The encoded protein is CASSSLRVETQYF.

V is TRBV5-1 and J is TRBJ1-4, with a tentative D call TRBD1 (6 bases). Between the trimmed V and J ends, which lost 4 bases and 6 bases, there was a span of 13 bases. The CDR3 sequence is 14 residues long. The germline V gene encodes CDR1 SGHRS and CDR2 YFSETQ. CDR3 amino acids: CASSPRGGHEKLFF. For the CDR3, the DNA is TGCGCCAGCAGCCCAAGGGGGGGGCATGAAAAACTGTTTTTT.

The rearrangement uses TRBV5-1 and TRBJ2-1, with 7 nucleotides matching TRBD2. This CDR3 has 15 residues. In germline, CDR1 is SGHRS, CDR2 YFSETQ. J gave up 5 bases and V 2 bases, and 7 bases lay outside the gene matches. The DNA for the CDR3 is TGCGCCAGCAGCTTTCTAGCGGAGCCCCACAATGAGCAGTTCTTC. Protein: CASSFLAEPHNEQFF.

This clonotype was observed a few times. The rearrangement uses TRBV6-6 and TRBJ2-7; D possibly corresponds to TRBD1 (6 bases). Trimming took 7 bases from V and 4 from J, leaving 17 bases between them. Germline V gene lookup returns CDR1 MNHNY and CDR2 SVGAGI (reference sequence). The CDR3 totals 14 residues. The CDR3 DNA reads TGTGCCAGCACCCCAGGGGCGCCAAAGTACGAGCAGTACTTC. Translated: CASTPGAPKYEQYF.

This chain joins TRBV7-9 and TRBJ1-1; TRBD1 matches at 7 bases. Germline V lookup: CDR1 SEHNR, CDR2 FQNEAQ (reference sequence). CDR3 length: 15 residues. Germline trimming cut 5 bases from V and 0 bases from J; bases unmatched to any gene: 6. The CDR3 sequence: CASSRGGIMNTEAFF. The CDR3, as DNA: TGTGCCAGCAGCCGAGGGGGCATAATGAACACTGAAGCTTTCTTT.

There are a few counts of this clonotype. Given a much more abundant clone one base away, this may be a read error. The V gene is TRBV28, the J gene TRBJ2-7, with 9 nucleotides matching TRBD1. Germline-derived CDR1 and CDR2 are MDHEN and SYDVKM. The CDR3 is 14 amino acids. J gave up 6 bases and V 7 bases, and 10 bases lay outside the gene matches. CDR3 loop: CASTLRDRVGEQYF. CDR3 bases: TGTGCCAGCACTCTCCGGGACAGGGTAGGCGAGCAGTACTTC. Full variable domain (rest looked up from reference TRBV28 and TRBJ2-7): DVKVTQSSRYLVKRTGEKVFLECVQDMDHENMFWYRQDPGLGLRLIYFSYDVKMKEKGDIPEGYSVSREKKERFSLILESASTNQTSMYLCASTLRDRVGEQYFGPGTRLTVT.

In the case of this clonotype: A single base separates this from a much larger clone, so it may be a read error. The chain uses TRBV20-1 and TRBJ2-1; 9 nucleotides align to TRBD2. CDR1 is DFQATT, CDR2 SNEGSKA, per germline (reference sequence). Germline trimming cut 6 bases from V and 9 bases from J; bases unmatched to any gene: 12. The CDR3 runs to 14 residues. The CDR3 region is CSARSLAGMTEQFF. CDR3 DNA sequence: TGCAGTGCGAGAAGCCTAGCGGGAATGACTGAGCAGTTCTTC.

This clonotype appeared a few times. The chain carries TRBV7-2 and TRBJ2-1, with D unclear. The germline V gene encodes CDR1 SGHTA and CDR2 FQGNSA. The CDR3 extends over 15 amino acids. V was shortened by 5 bases and J by 6 bases, with 17 bases between the two germline ends. The CDR3 DNA reads as TGTGCCAGCAGCCGGACGGCGCTCTTCCGCAATGAGCAGTTCTTC. As protein: CASSRTALFRNEQFF. The whole variable domain, filled in from reference TRBV7-2 and TRBJ2-1, reads GAGVSQSPSNKVTEKGKDVELRCDPISGHTALYWYRQSLGQGLEFLIYFQGNSAPDKSGLPSDRFSAERTGGSVSTLTIQRTQQEDSAVYLCASSRTALFRNEQFFGPGTRLTVL.

V gene TRBV7-2 combines with J gene TRBJ2-3; no clear D. The CDR3 covers 14 residues. The germline V and J ends were trimmed by 2 bases and 3 bases, with 9 bases remaining between them. Per germline, CDR1 SGHTA and CDR2 FQGNSA. As DNA, the CDR3 is TGTGCCAGCAGCTTAAAATGGGCGACAGATACGCAGTATTTT. It codes for CASSLKWATDTQYF.

The V call is TRBV6-5, the J call TRBJ2-1; possible D gene TRBD2, 5 bases. The CDR3 totals 15 residues. V gave up 5 bases and J gave up 8 bases, with 19 bases separating them. The V gene's germline CDR1 is MNHEY and CDR2 SVGAGI. This chain's CDR3 is CASSRGLPPSDEQFF. The CDR3 coding sequence is TGTGCCAGCAGTCGCGGACTTCCCCCCTCCGATGAGCAGTTCTTC.

The chain has TRBV5-1 and TRBJ2-7, with TRBD2 matching 8 bases. Germline CDR1 and CDR2: SGHRS and YFSETQ. V lost 6 bases to trimming and J lost 0 bases; unmatched junction nucleotides: 8. The CDR3 totals 15 residues. Here the CDR3 DNA reads TGCGCCAGCACTCCGGGGGGGACTAGCTCCTACGAGCAGTACTTC. This translates into CASTPGGTSSYEQYF. The full variable domain, in which reference TRBV5-1 and TRBJ2-7 provide the parts outside the CDR3, is KAGVTQTPRYLIKTRGQQVTLSCSPISGHRSVSWYQQTPGQGLQFLFEYFSETQRNKGNFPGRFSGRQFSNSRSEMNVSTLELGDSALYLCASTPGGTSSYEQYFGPGTRLTVT.

This clonotype appeared a few times. The chain carries TRBV7-6 and TRBJ2-7; D perhaps matches TRBD2 (5 bases). The CDR3 loop spans 12 amino acids. The V gene lost 3 bases and the J gene lost 7 bases, with 10 bases spanning the gap. Germline V gene data show CDR1 as SGHVS and CDR2 as FNYEAQ. CDR3 DNA: TGTGCCAGCAGCTTCCCCACGGGAGAGCAGTACTTC. Translated: CASSFPTGEQYF.